This T cell receptor (beta chain) is drawn from a study of cytomegalovirus exposure and HLA in healthy donors. CDR1 MNHEY and CDR2 SVGAGI come from the germline V gene. Germline trimming cut 8 bases from V and 2 bases from J; bases unmatched to any gene: 4. The CDR3 contains 13 residues. The study ran its PCR with 60 Vbeta and 13 Jbeta primers. Sequencing used immunoSEQ multiplex PCR; TCRdb keeps in-frame clones, though not all of them. The repertoire holds over 100,000 clones, around 69% seen once, with more than 6.5% in the top ten. The sequence was obtained from a woman in her forties in good health and CMV-seropositive. This chain connects TRBV6-5 to TRBJ2-7; 9 positions match TRBD1. Sequences were obtained from PBMCs. The CDR3, as DNA: TGTGCCAGCCAGGGGACAGGGACCTACGAGCAGTACTTC. Amino acids: CASQGTGTYEQYF.